This T cell receptor (beta chain) was retrieved from a study of response to subunit inactivated influenza vaccine. Study results and limitations: Each seasonal flu vaccination may recruit only limited new T cells, authors suggested.

This clonotype was recorded a few times. The target antigen is unknown. V shed 1 base, J shed 5 bases, and the junction held 7 bases outside the gene matches. Germline V CDR1 and CDR2: DFQATT, SNEGSKA (reference sequence). The CDR3 runs 15 residues. In TCRdb, the RT-PCR reads were re-called with MiXCR into one record per CDR3 protein. This sample carries over 650,000 distinct CDR3 sequences, about a fifth of them seen once, and the ten largest clones take approximately 11%. This chain links TRBV20-1 with TRBJ2-7; 11 nucleotides match TRBD2. This clonotype originated in a man in his fifties who received an inactivated influenza vaccine. The sequenced sample was PBMCs from blood, obtained about 5 days after vaccination. CDR3 coding DNA: TGCAGTGCTAGAGCCACGACTAGCGGGACCCACGAGCAGTACTTC. It yields the protein CSARATTSGTHEQYF.